The 26 T cell receptor beta chains below all came from one sample that was sequenced in a study of regulatory T cells in long-lasting Graves disease. The time point: newly diagnosed GD, antithyroid drugs for less than 3 months. Following extraction of RNA from PBMCs, that RNA was used to make the TCR library. To make TCR beta libraries, researchers used iRepertoire HTBI primers and Arm-PCR of CDR3 regions. TCRdb reprocessed the multiplex PCR reads via MiXCR and lists one record per CDR3 protein. The sample includes about 500,000 distinct CDR3 sequences, 12% of them seen just once. The same sample was also used in a study of T cells in Graves' hyperthyroidism and ophthalmopathy.

Specimen: peripheral blood mononuclear cells (PBMCs), collected at new diagnosis, from a patient treated with antithyroid drugs. These receptors all stem from a woman under 40 with Graves disease.

This clonotype was detected many times. The rearrangement uses TRBV10-3 and TRBJ1-1; no clear D gene. Germline lookup yields CDR1 ENHRY and CDR2 SYGVKD. The germline V and J ends were trimmed by 4 bases and 3 bases, with 12 bases remaining between them. The CDR3 consists of 14 residues. CDR3 in DNA: TGTGCCATCAGTGGGGCCCTGTCGGACACTGAAGCTTTCTTT. Translation: CAISGALSDTEAFF.

This clonotype occurred many times. The chain is built from TRBV6-2 or TRBV6-3 and TRBJ2-3; possible D gene TRBD1, 5 bases. The CDR3 length is 13 residues. Germline CDR1 reads MNHEY; CDR2 reads SVGEGT. Trimming pared 5 bases from V and 6 bases from J, leaving 12 bases between. The CDR3 region is CASSEYRRDTQYF. As DNA, the CDR3 is TGTGCCAGCAGTGAATACAGGCGGGATACGCAGTATTTT.

This clonotype was detected a few times. This rearrangement joins TRBV19 to TRBJ1-2; D unresolved. This CDR3 has 15 amino acids. The germline CDR1 and CDR2 sequences are LNHDA and SQIVND (reference sequence). Trimming took 5 bases from V and 8 from J, leaving 21 bases between them. As DNA, the CDR3 is TGTGCCAGTAGTCTACTAGACGCCCAGAGGGAGGGCTACACCTTC. Translating gives CASSLLDAQREGYTF.

V usage is TRBV6-1 and J usage is TRBJ2-2, with a tentative D call TRBD1 (6 bases). Germline CDR1 and CDR2: MNHNS and SASEGT. V was shortened by 8 bases and J by 6 bases, with 22 bases between the two germline ends. This CDR3 has 16 amino acids. The CDR3 nucleotides are TGTGCCAGCGATTCAGGGCGAGGGGGTGGTGCCGGGGAGCTGTTTTTT. It encodes CASDSGRGGGAGELFF.

This clonotype was recorded a few times. The chain employs TRBV7-8 and TRBJ1-3; the D gene is possibly TRBD1 (5 bases). The CDR3 is 13 amino acids. Germline CDR1 reads SGHVS; CDR2 reads FQNEAQ. Between the trimmed V and J ends, which lost 8 bases and 0 bases, there was a span of 8 bases. CDR3 coding DNA: TGTGCCAGCGGACACATCTCTGGAAACACCATATATTTT. Protein product: CASGHISGNTIYF. Variable domain in full (rest from reference TRBV7-8 and TRBJ1-3): GAGVSQSPRYKVAKRGQDVALRCDPISGHVSLFWYQQALGQGPEFLTYFQNEAQLDKSGLPSDRFFAERPEGSVSTLKIQRTQQEDSAVYLCASGHISGNTIYFGEGSWLTVV.

Note on this clonotype: The conserved phenylalanine or tryptophan is not found at the CDR3 terminus, so this likely reflects a read error. The gene calls are TRBV11-2 and TRBJ2-1, with 12 bases that match TRBD2. There are 14 residues in the CDR3. Germline loops: CDR1 SGHAT, CDR2 FQNNGV. J was trimmed by 10 bases and V by 5 bases; bases with no gene match: 6. For the CDR3, the DNA is TGTGCCAGCAGCCGTCTAGCGGGAGGGCGCGAGCAGTTCCTC. Protein: CASSRLAGGREQFL.

In its sample, this clonotype was seen many times. The rearrangement links TRBV20-1 to TRBJ1-2; D remains ambiguous. Germline V gene data show CDR1 as DFQATT and CDR2 as SNEGSKA (reference sequence). This CDR3 is built from 12 residues. The germline V and J ends were trimmed by 0 bases and 7 bases, with 9 bases remaining between them. The CDR3 protein is CSARDRRLGYTF. In DNA, the CDR3 is TGCAGTGCTAGAGATCGGCGTCTTGGCTACACCTTC.

This chain connects TRBV9 to TRBJ1-2, with 10 bases fitting TRBD1. The CDR3 is 13 residues long. V lost 4 bases and J lost 6; bases outside the gene matches: 3. The germline gives CDR1 SGDLS, CDR2 YYNGEE. Written as DNA, the CDR3 is TGTGCCAGCAGCTCCGACAGGGGGCATGGCTACACCTTC. Protein product: CASSSDRGHGYTF. The entire variable domain, with the rest obtained from reference TRBV9 and TRBJ1-2, is as follows: DSGVTQTPKHLITATGQRVTLRCSPRSGDLSVYWYQQSLDQGLQFLIQYYNGEERAKGNILERFSAQQFPDLHSELNLSSLELGDSALYFCASSSDRGHGYTFGSGTRLTVV.

In its sample, this clonotype was seen many times. The chain is built from TRBV12-3 or TRBV12-4 and TRBJ1-2, with D tentatively TRBD1 (5 bases). Trimming took 6 bases from V and 6 from J, leaving 20 bases between them. This CDR3 has 15 amino acids. CDR3 coding DNA: TGTGCCAGCAGCCAGAGCGACAGATCCTCGAATGGCTACACCTTC. Translation: CASSQSDRSSNGYTF.

This clonotype was recorded at least ten times. V usage is TRBV11-2 and J usage is TRBJ2-5; 9 bases align to TRBD1. In germline, CDR1 is SGHAT, CDR2 FQNNGV. J was trimmed by 5 bases and V by 2 bases; bases with no gene match: 3. This CDR3 is built from 14 residues. In DNA, the CDR3 is TGTGCCAGCAGCTTACAACAGGGGGCGGAGACCCAGTACTTC. This gives the protein CASSLQQGAETQYF.

Ten or more counts support this clonotype. The chain employs TRBV12-3 or TRBV12-4 and TRBJ2-6, with D possibly TRBD2 on 5 matching bases. V lost 7 bases and J 0 bases, leaving 13 bases between the germline ends. The CDR3 spans 16 residues. CDR3 residues: CASTTFGDSGANVLTF. The CDR3 DNA reads TGTGCCAGCACTACATTCGGGGACTCTGGGGCCAACGTCCTGACTTTC.

The genes are TRBV12-3 or TRBV12-4 and TRBJ2-7; a possible D gene is TRBD2 (6 bases). The CDR3 consists of 16 residues. V was clipped by 6 bases and J by 5 bases, with 23 bases between them. The CDR3 here is CASSLGPGLVLNEQYF. CDR3 bases: TGTGCCAGCAGCCTAGGGCCGGGACTCGTTCTGAACGAGCAGTACTTC.

This clonotype was recorded at least ten times. The V and J genes are TRBV28 and TRBJ2-1; D unclear. There are 15 residues in the CDR3. V was clipped by 6 bases and J by 5 bases, with 17 bases between them. Germline V gives CDR1 MDHEN, CDR2 SYDVKM. The CDR3 nucleotides are TGTGCCAGCAGCATTCTAGACCCGTTTCACAATGAGCAGTTCTTC. Encoded protein: CASSILDPFHNEQFF.

At least ten counts were recorded for this clonotype. The chain joins TRBV5-1 to TRBJ1-1; unclear D gene. This CDR3 region has 14 residues. V was pared by 5 bases and J by 1 base, with 12 bases between. CDR1 SGHRS and CDR2 YFSETQ come from the germline V gene. The CDR3 reads CASRPFAQNTEAFF. In DNA, the CDR3 is TGCGCCAGCAGACCGTTCGCCCAGAACACTGAAGCTTTCTTT.

The rearrangement links TRBV10-3 to TRBJ2-7; D not certain. With 3 bases removed from V and 7 bases from J, the gap between germline ends came to 7 bases. CDR1 and CDR2 (germline): ENHRY, SYGVKD. The CDR3 is 11 residues long. The CDR3 sequence is CAISDVGEQYF. CDR3 DNA: TGTGCCATCAGTGATGTGGGGGAGCAGTACTTC.

This chain uses TRBV5-1 with TRBJ2-7; D is perhaps TRBD2 (7 bases). This CDR3 contains 14 residues. Germline V gene data show CDR1 as SGHRS and CDR2 as YFSETQ. Trimming took 0 bases from V and 7 from J, leaving 14 bases between them. In nucleotides, the CDR3 is TGCGCCAGCAGCTTGGCCGCCAGGGGAGGGGAGCAGTACTTC. This translates into CASSLAARGGEQYF.

This clonotype has a count of ten or more. The chain combines TRBV12-3 or TRBV12-4 with TRBJ1-6; TRBD1 is a possible D gene (6 bases). Deletions cut 5 bases from V and 8 bases from J, with 19 bases between. CDR3 length: 16 amino acids. Here the CDR3 DNA reads TGTGCCAGCAGTCCAACGACAGGCAGGATCCATTCACCCCTCCACTTT. Translated, it gives CASSPTTGRIHSPLHF.

This clonotype was observed many times. The rearrangement joins TRBV20-1 to TRBJ2-3; TRBD2 matches 13 bases. V gave up 0 bases and J gave up 3 bases; unmatched junction bases: 12. The CDR3 is 19 amino acids. From germline, CDR1 is DFQATT and CDR2 SNEGSKA (reference sequence). The CDR3 DNA sequence: TGCAGTGCTAGAGATCGTCCGGGACTAGCGGGAACCCTTACAGATACGCAGTATTTT. Translation: CSARDRPGLAGTLTDTQYF.

There are many counts of this clonotype. The chain couples TRBV11-2 to TRBJ2-1; no firm D call. Germline V gene sequence: CDR1 SGHAT, CDR2 FQNNGV. V lost 6 bases and J 10 bases, leaving 13 bases between the germline ends. The CDR3 loop spans 12 amino acids. The CDR3 sequence: CASSRMWGEQFF. CDR3 nucleotides: TGTGCCAGCAGTCGCATGTGGGGAGAGCAGTTCTTC.

Ten or more counts support this clonotype. The chain is built from TRBV7-9 and TRBJ1-6; D might be TRBD1 (5 bases). The CDR3 extends over 14 amino acids. V lost 5 bases and J 5 bases, leaving 10 bases between the germline ends. The germline V gene has CDR1 SEHNR and CDR2 FQNEAQ (reference sequence). This chain's CDR3 is CASSPQGNNSPLHF. As DNA, the CDR3 is TGTGCCAGCAGCCCGCAGGGTAATAATTCACCCCTCCACTTT.

Ten or more counts support this clonotype. This chain joins TRBV18 and TRBJ2-7, with 9 bases matching TRBD1. The CDR3 spans 14 residues. Germline V gives CDR1 KGHSH, CDR2 LQKENI. The V segment lost 6 bases and the J segment 3 bases; nucleotides outside the gene matches: 6. CDR3 amino acids: CASSTGTGNYEQYF. As DNA, the CDR3 is TGTGCCAGCTCTACCGGGACAGGGAACTACGAGCAGTACTTC.

There are many counts of this clonotype. The chain has TRBV30 and TRBJ1-2; no reliable D call. There are 12 residues in the CDR3. V was clipped by 3 bases and J by 2 bases, with 7 bases between them. Germline CDR1 reads GTSNPN; CDR2 reads SVGIG (reference sequence). CDR3 in amino acids: CAWSLENYGYTF. CDR3 nucleotide sequence: TGTGCCTGGAGCCTAGAAAACTATGGCTACACCTTC.

This clonotype was detected ten times or more. The V call is TRBV12-3 or TRBV12-4, the J call TRBJ2-2, with D perhaps matching TRBD1 or TRBD2 (5 bases each). The CDR3 sequence is 12 residues long. V was cut by 6 bases and J by 8 bases, with 10 bases left in between. CDR3 coding DNA: TGTGCCAGCAGCGGGACGATGGGGGAGCTGTTTTTT. This gives the protein CASSGTMGELFF.

This clonotype was detected a few times. This chain's CDR3 is CATSDSRGPTDTQYF. CDR3 nucleotides: TGTGCCACCAGTGATTCGAGGGGACCCACAGATACGCAGTATTTT. V usage is TRBV24-1 and J usage is TRBJ2-3, with D perhaps matching TRBD1 or TRBD2 (5 bases each). The V end lost 2 bases, the J end lost 2 bases, and 10 bases lay between the germline ends. The CDR3 is made up of 15 amino acids. CDR1 and CDR2 (germline): KGHDR, SFDVKD.

Many counts were recorded for this clonotype. The V gene is TRBV28, the J gene TRBJ1-2; D call uncertain. The CDR3 is 12 residues long. Per germline, CDR1 MDHEN and CDR2 SYDVKM. V lost 2 bases and J lost 2, with 3 bases in between. The CDR3 DNA reads as TGTGCCAGCAGTTTACCAAACTATGGCTACACCTTC. It is translated as CASSLPNYGYTF.

This clonotype was picked up a small number of times. V and J are TRBV9 and TRBJ2-3; tentative D call: TRBD1 (5 bases). This CDR3 contains 15 residues. The V gene's germline CDR1 is SGDLS and CDR2 YYNGEE. Trimming took off 1 base at V and 1 base at J, with 10 bases between the two ends. CDR3 protein: CASSVSSQGTDTQYF. CDR3 sequence (DNA): TGTGCCAGCAGCGTAAGTTCACAGGGCACAGATACGCAGTATTTT.